These 24 T cell receptor beta chains were all obtained from the same sample, sequenced in a study of lung T cells in sarcoidosis with Löfgren's syndrome. TCRdb re-analysed the reads in MiXCR, keeping a single row per CDR3 protein. The sample consists of about 2,300 distinct CDR3 sequences, approximately 19% of them appearing once. The specimen sequenced was CD4+ T cells from bronchoalveolar lavage. The receptors were sampled from a human donor with sarcoidosis (Löfgren's syndrome or another form), or a control subject (not recorded which).

This clonotype was counted ten times or more. CDR3 loop: CASSLDRGQAEQFF. Written as DNA, the CDR3 is TGTGCCAGCAGCTTGGACAGGGGGCAGGCTGAGCAGTTCTTC. The chain has TRBV7-9 and TRBJ2-1; 11 nucleotides agree with TRBD1. This CDR3 is 14 amino acids long. Losses at the gene ends were 3 bases for V and 9 bases for J; bases not matched to a gene: 4. The germline V gene has CDR1 SEHNR and CDR2 FQNEAQ (reference sequence). Full variable domain (rest looked up from reference TRBV7-9 and TRBJ2-1): DTGVSQNPRHKITKRGQNVTFRCDPISEHNRLYWYRQTLGQGPEFLTYFQNEAQLEKSRLLSDRFSAERPKGSFSTLEIQRTEQGDSAMYLCASSLDRGQAEQFFGPGTRLTVL.

This clonotype is medium-sized by share. The rearrangement uses TRBV5-4 and TRBJ2-5; D remains ambiguous. V was shortened by 5 bases and J by 0 bases, with 5 bases between the two germline ends. Germline V gives CDR1 SGHNT, CDR2 YYREEE (reference sequence). This CDR3 has 12 residues. Written as DNA, the CDR3 is TGTGCCAGCAGAAACGACCAAGAGACCCAGTACTTC. Translated: CASRNDQETQYF.

This clonotype was picked up a small number of times. V is TRBV2 and J is TRBJ2-7; 9 bases map to TRBD1. The CDR3 sequence is 13 residues long. The germline gives CDR1 SNHLY, CDR2 FYNNEI. V lost 8 bases, J lost 5 bases, and 7 bases stayed unmatched. Written as DNA, the CDR3 is TGTGCCAGCCGAACAGGGGGCAAAGACGAGCAGTACTTC. Its translation: CASRTGGKDEQYF.

As for this clonotype: This may stem from a read error, because a much larger clone lies one nucleotide away. V usage is TRBV2 and J usage is TRBJ2-7; D gene uncertain. The CDR3 sequence is 11 residues long. Germline V gene sequence: CDR1 SNHLY, CDR2 FYNNEI. CDR3 loop: CASSVTYGQYF. DNA of the CDR3: TGTGCCAGCAGTGTTACGTACGGGCAGTACTTC.

A note on this clonotype: The junction departs from the called germline gene at one end, perhaps through a read error. V is TRBV18 and J is TRBJ1-5, with no clear D. Germline loops: CDR1 KGHSH, CDR2 LQKENI. The CDR3 has 14 residues. In nucleotides, the CDR3 is TGCGCCAGCCCATCGGACGGAGGAGATCAGCCCCAGCATTTT. This translates into CASPSDGGDQPQHF.

By sample share, this clonotype is large (0.1 to 1%). J is TRBJ2-1 and V is TRBV4-1; possible D gene TRBD1, 5 bases. Germline CDR1 and CDR2: MGHRA and YSYEKL. V lost 0 bases and J lost 3, with 12 bases in between. The CDR3 totals 16 residues. DNA for the CDR3: TGCGCCAGCAGCCAAGAAGCTGCGCAGGGCTACAATGAGCAGTTCTTC. It encodes CASSQEAAQGYNEQFF.

This clonotype counts as medium-sized. The gene calls are TRBV24-1 and TRBJ1-2; 9 bases align to TRBD1. Trimming removed 7 bases from V and 8 bases from J; junction bases left unmatched: 7. The CDR3 sequence is 13 residues long. The germline V gene encodes CDR1 KGHDR and CDR2 SFDVKD. CDR3 amino acids: CATRPGQGGGYTF. DNA of the CDR3: TGTGCCACCAGACCGGGACAGGGAGGAGGCTACACCTTC.

This clonotype was seen many times. J is TRBJ2-1 and V is TRBV2; weak D call: TRBD1 (5 bases). The V end was cut by 1 base, the J end by 15 bases, with 10 bases between. Germline CDR1 SNHLY, CDR2 FYNNEI. The CDR3 is made up of 11 amino acids. For the CDR3, the DNA is TGTGCCAGCAGTGAAGAGGGGTCCCGGTTCTTC. Translating it yields CASSEEGSRFF.

The V gene is TRBV18, the J gene TRBJ2-5; 7 positions match TRBD2. This CDR3 region has 14 residues. V gave up 11 bases and J gave up 5 bases; unmatched junction bases: 14. Germline CDR1 KGHSH, CDR2 LQKENI. This CDR3 reads CAGYPMGGSETQYF. In DNA, the CDR3 is TGTGCCGGCTATCCGATGGGAGGGTCGGAGACCCAGTACTTC.

This clonotype is medium-sized (0.01 to 0.1%) by share. V usage is TRBV28 and J usage is TRBJ2-5, with TRBD1 matching over 9 bases. The ends lost 8 bases at V and 7 bases at J; junction bases unmatched: 14. Germline assignment: CDR1 MDHEN and CDR2 SYDVKM. CDR3 length: 15 residues. CDR3 in DNA: TGTGCCAGCGGACCTCCCGGGACAGGGAGGGGGACCCAGTACTTC. Translation gives CASGPPGTGRGTQYF.

By its share, this clonotype is medium-sized. V and J are TRBV6-1 and TRBJ2-3; 8 bases align to TRBD2. The CDR3 is made up of 18 amino acids. After removal of 2 bases from V and 9 bases from J, the junction contained 19 bases not matched to a gene. The germline V gene encodes CDR1 MNHNS and CDR2 SASEGT. The CDR3 coding sequence is TGTGCCAGCAGTGAACCTTCCTTAACGGGACTAGGAGGATCGACGCAGTATTTT. Translating it yields CASSEPSLTGLGGSTQYF.

This clonotype was seen repeatedly, ten times or more. The genes are TRBV9 and TRBJ2-1; D is unclear. Trimming removed 0 bases at V and 6 bases at J, with 10 bases between. This CDR3 is 14 amino acids long. Germline lookup yields CDR1 SGDLS and CDR2 YYNGEE. The CDR3 reads CASSVEVSTNEQFF. The DNA of the CDR3 is TGTGCCAGCAGCGTAGAAGTGTCCACCAATGAGCAGTTCTTC.

This clonotype is judged medium-sized. The V gene is TRBV7-8, the J gene TRBJ2-1; D gene ambiguous. CDR1 and CDR2 (germline): SGHVS, FQNEAQ. The CDR3 is made up of 14 amino acids. Trimming left V 1 base short and J 4 bases short, with 8 bases between. DNA of the CDR3: TGTGCCAGCAGCTTAGATGCTGTATACAATGAGCAGTTCTTC. This gives the protein CASSLDAVYNEQFF.

This clonotype has a count of ten or more. The chain couples TRBV7-3 to TRBJ1-2; D call uncertain. This CDR3 has 15 amino acids. Germline values: CDR1 SGHTA, CDR2 FQGTGA. V lost 0 bases and J 2 bases, leaving 10 bases between the germline ends. The CDR3 protein is CASSLTIRLNYGYTF. The CDR3 DNA reads TGTGCCAGCAGCTTAACGATACGGCTGAACTATGGCTACACCTTC. Variable domain in full (rest from reference TRBV7-3 and TRBJ1-2): GAGVSQTPSNKVTEKGKYVELRCDPISGHTALYWYRQSLGQGPEFLIYFQGTGAADDSGLPNDRFFAVRPEGSVSTLKIQRTERGDSAVYLCASSLTIRLNYGYTFGSGTRLTVV.

By frequency in the sample, this clonotype is medium-sized. The chain is built from TRBV2 and TRBJ2-2; D remains ambiguous. V lost 7 bases to trimming and J lost 2 bases, with 8 bases between them. The CDR3 loop spans 13 amino acids. In germline, CDR1 is SNHLY, CDR2 FYNNEI. CDR3 amino acids: CASNGENTGELFF. DNA of the CDR3: TGTGCCAGCAATGGGGAAAACACCGGGGAGCTGTTTTTT.

In its sample, this clonotype ranks as medium-sized. The chain combines TRBV2 with TRBJ1-2; D call uncertain. The CDR3 covers 11 residues. Germline V gives CDR1 SNHLY, CDR2 FYNNEI. The ends were cut back, 8 bases at V and 5 bases at J, with 9 bases in the middle. The CDR3 protein is CASRIGYGYTF. CDR3 sequence (DNA): TGTGCCAGCCGGATTGGGTATGGCTACACCTTC.

The table lists this clonotype with many counts. A junction boundary mismatches the germline segment, possibly from a read error. The chain combines TRBV20-1 with TRBJ2-7, with D perhaps matching TRBD1 (6 bases). The CDR3 is 13 amino acids. Germline values: CDR1 DFQATT, CDR2 SNEGSKA (reference sequence). The CDR3 sequence: CSAWDTSSYEQCF. The CDR3, as DNA: TGCAGTGCCTGGGACACCTCCTCCTACGAGCAGTGCTTC.

The V and J genes are TRBV2 and TRBJ2-5; maybe TRBD2 (6 bases). Germline V CDR1 and CDR2: SNHLY, FYNNEI. Trimming left V 4 bases short and J 0 bases short, with 9 bases between. The CDR3 spans 14 residues. CDR3 sequence reads: CASSVASDQETQYF. The CDR3 bases are TGTGCCAGCAGTGTGGCTAGCGACCAAGAGACCCAGTACTTC.

By proportion, this clonotype is medium-sized. The chain links TRBV27 to TRBJ2-7, with unresolved D. The CDR3 is 14 residues long. The V end lost 2 bases, the J end lost 4 bases, and 12 bases lay between the germline ends. Germline lookup yields CDR1 MNHEY and CDR2 SMNVEV (reference sequence). Here the CDR3 reads CASSLGGTIYEQYF. CDR3 DNA sequence: TGTGCCAGCAGTTTAGGCGGTACTATTTACGAGCAGTACTTC.

By sample share, this clonotype is large (0.1 to 1%). The chain employs TRBV20-1 and TRBJ2-3; tentative D call: TRBD1 (5 bases). This CDR3 is built from 15 residues. Trimming cost V 3 bases and J 0 bases, with 13 bases left between them. Per germline, CDR1 DFQATT and CDR2 SNEGSKA (reference sequence). The CDR3 nucleotides are TGCAGTGCTAGTGCGACAGTTACTAGCACAGATACGCAGTATTTT. Residues: CSASATVTSTDTQYF.

The table lists this clonotype with many counts. The chain links TRBV19 to TRBJ2-5, with unresolved D. V was shortened by 4 bases and J by 5 bases, with 17 bases between the two germline ends. Germline V gives CDR1 LNHDA, CDR2 SQIVND (reference sequence). This CDR3 contains 15 residues. This chain's CDR3 is CASSTAVKVAETQYF. The CDR3 DNA reads TGTGCCAGTAGTACCGCCGTCAAGGTGGCGGAGACCCAGTACTTC. Supplemented by reference TRBV19 and TRBJ2-5, the full variable domain reads DGGITQSPKYLFRKEGQNVTLSCEQNLNHDAMYWYRQDPGQGLRLIYYSQIVNDFQKGDIAEGYSVSREKKESFPLTVTSAQKNPTAFYLCASSTAVKVAETQYFGPGTRLLVL.

Judged by abundance, this clonotype is medium-sized. The J gene is TRBJ1-3, the V gene TRBV20-1; D possibly corresponds to TRBD1 (5 bases). This CDR3 comprises 15 residues. With 0 bases removed from V and 3 bases from J, the gap between germline ends came to 12 bases. The germline gives CDR1 DFQATT, CDR2 SNEGSKA (reference sequence). The CDR3 bases are TGCAGTGCTAGAGACCCTAGGGGAGATGGAAACACCATATATTTT. It is translated as CSARDPRGDGNTIYF.

By frequency in the sample, this clonotype is medium-sized. The chain combines TRBV20-1 with TRBJ2-5, with D tentatively TRBD1 or TRBD2 (5 bases each). This CDR3 contains 15 residues. Between the trimmed V and J ends, which lost 5 bases and 5 bases, there was a span of 21 bases. Germline V gene sequence: CDR1 DFQATT, CDR2 SNEGSKA (reference sequence). CDR3 residues: CSASPTIGARETQYF. CDR3 bases: TGCAGTGCTTCCCCAACCATCGGGGCGCGGGAGACCCAGTACTTC.

This clonotype is deemed medium-sized (0.01 to 0.1%). The chain recombines TRBV7-9 with TRBJ2-7; D remains unclear. This CDR3 is 14 amino acids long. Trimming removed 5 bases from V and 2 bases from J, with 13 bases in between. Germline loops: CDR1 SEHNR, CDR2 FQNEAQ (reference sequence). The CDR3 here is CASSPISIAYEQYF. For the CDR3, the DNA is TGTGCCAGCAGCCCAATATCGATTGCCTACGAGCAGTACTTC.